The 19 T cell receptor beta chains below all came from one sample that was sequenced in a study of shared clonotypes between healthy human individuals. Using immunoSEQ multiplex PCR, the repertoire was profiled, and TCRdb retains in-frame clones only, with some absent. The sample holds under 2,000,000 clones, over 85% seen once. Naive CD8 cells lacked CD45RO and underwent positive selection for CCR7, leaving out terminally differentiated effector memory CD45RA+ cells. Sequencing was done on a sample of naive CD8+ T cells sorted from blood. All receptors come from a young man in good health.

The CDR3 protein is CASSEAEKGGAYEQYF. The CDR3 nucleotides are TGTGCCAGCAGTGAAGCGGAAAAGGGGGGAGCCTACGAGCAGTACTTC. This rearrangement joins TRBV2 to TRBJ2-7; D possibly matches TRBD1 or TRBD2 (6 bases each). V dropped 0 bases and J dropped 2 bases, with 14 bases sitting between them. CDR1 is SNHLY, CDR2 FYNNEI, per germline. The CDR3 consists of 16 residues.

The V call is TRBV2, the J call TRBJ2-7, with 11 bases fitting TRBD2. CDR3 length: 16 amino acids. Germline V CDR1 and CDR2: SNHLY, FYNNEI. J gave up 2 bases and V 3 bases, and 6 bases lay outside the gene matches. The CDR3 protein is CASSDGLAGGAYEQYF. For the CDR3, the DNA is TGTGCCAGCAGTGATGGGCTAGCGGGAGGCGCCTACGAGCAGTACTTC.

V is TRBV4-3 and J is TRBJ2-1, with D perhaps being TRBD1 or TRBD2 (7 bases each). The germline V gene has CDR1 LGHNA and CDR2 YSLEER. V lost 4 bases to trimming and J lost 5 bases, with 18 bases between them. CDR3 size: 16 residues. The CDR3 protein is CASSPTGEGANNEQFF. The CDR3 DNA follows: TGCGCCAGCAGCCCAACCGGGGAGGGGGCGAACAATGAGCAGTTCTTC.

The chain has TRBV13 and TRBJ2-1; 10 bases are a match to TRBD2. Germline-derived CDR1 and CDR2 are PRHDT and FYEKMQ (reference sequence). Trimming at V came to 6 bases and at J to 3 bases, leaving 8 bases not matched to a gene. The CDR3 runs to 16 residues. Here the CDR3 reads CASRPTGTSDYNEQFF. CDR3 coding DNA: TGTGCCAGCAGACCGACCGGGACTAGCGACTACAATGAGCAGTTCTTC. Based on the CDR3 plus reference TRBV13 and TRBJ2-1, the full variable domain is AAGVIQSPRHLIKEKRETATLKCYPIPRHDTVYWYQQGPGQDPQFLISFYEKMQSDKGSIPDRFSAQQFSDYHSELNMSSLELGDSALYFCASRPTGTSDYNEQFFGPGTRLTVL.

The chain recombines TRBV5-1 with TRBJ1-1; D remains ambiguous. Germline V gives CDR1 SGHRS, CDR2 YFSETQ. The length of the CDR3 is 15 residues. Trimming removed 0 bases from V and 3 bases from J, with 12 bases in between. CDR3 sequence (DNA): TGCGCCAGCAGCTTGGAGGAGGGTAGAGACACTGAAGCTTTCTTT. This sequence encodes CASSLEEGRDTEAFF.

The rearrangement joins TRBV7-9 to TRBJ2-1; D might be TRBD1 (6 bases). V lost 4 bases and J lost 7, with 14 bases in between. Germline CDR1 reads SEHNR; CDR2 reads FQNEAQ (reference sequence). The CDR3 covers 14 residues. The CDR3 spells CASSSTAGVNEQFF. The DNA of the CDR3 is TGTGCCAGCAGCTCCACCGCAGGGGTAAATGAGCAGTTCTTC.

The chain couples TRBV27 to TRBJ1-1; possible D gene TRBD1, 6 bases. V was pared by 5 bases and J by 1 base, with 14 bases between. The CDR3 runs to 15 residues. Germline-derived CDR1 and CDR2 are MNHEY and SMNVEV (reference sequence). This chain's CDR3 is CASSTPQGGNTEAFF. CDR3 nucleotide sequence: TGTGCCAGCAGTACCCCACAGGGAGGGAACACTGAAGCTTTCTTT.

The CDR3 nucleotides read TGTGCCAGCAGCCGATTGGACAGGGGAGCCACTGAAGCTTTCTTT. Protein: CASSRLDRGATEAFF. The rearrangement joins TRBV7-9 to TRBJ1-1; 9 bases align to TRBD1. Germline V gives CDR1 SEHNR, CDR2 FQNEAQ (reference sequence). The CDR3 extends over 15 amino acids. V dropped 5 bases and J dropped 4; count of bases not matched to a gene: 8.

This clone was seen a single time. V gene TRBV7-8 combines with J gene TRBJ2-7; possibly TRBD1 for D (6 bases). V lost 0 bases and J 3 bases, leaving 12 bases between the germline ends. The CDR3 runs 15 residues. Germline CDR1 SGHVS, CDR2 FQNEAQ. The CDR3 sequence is CASSLAGQPYYEQYF. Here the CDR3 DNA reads TGTGCCAGCAGCTTAGCAGGACAGCCTTACTACGAGCAGTACTTC.

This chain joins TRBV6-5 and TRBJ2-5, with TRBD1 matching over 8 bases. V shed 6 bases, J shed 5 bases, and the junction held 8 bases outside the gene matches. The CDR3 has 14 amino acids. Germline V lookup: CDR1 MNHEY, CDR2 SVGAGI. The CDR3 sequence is CASSPGQEAETQYF. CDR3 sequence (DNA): TGTGCCAGCAGCCCGGGACAGGAAGCTGAGACCCAGTACTTC.

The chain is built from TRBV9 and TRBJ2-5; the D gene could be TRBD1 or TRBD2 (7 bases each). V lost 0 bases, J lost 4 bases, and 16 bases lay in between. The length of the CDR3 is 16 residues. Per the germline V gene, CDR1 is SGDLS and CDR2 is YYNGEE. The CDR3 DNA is TGTGCCAGCAGCGTAGAAGCGGGAAGACAGGGAGAGACCCAGTACTTC. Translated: CASSVEAGRQGETQYF.

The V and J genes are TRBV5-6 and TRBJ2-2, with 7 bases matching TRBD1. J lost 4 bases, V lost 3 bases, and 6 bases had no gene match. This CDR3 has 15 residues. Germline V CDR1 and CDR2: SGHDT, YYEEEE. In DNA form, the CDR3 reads TGTGCCAGCAGCTCGACAGGGTGGGGCACCGGGGAGCTGTTTTTT. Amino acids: CASSSTGWGTGELFF.

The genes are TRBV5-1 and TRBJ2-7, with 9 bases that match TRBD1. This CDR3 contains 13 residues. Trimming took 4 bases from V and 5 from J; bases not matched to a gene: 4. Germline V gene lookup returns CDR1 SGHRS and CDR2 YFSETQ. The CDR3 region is CASSVTGGHEQYF. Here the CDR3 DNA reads TGCGCCAGCAGCGTAACAGGGGGCCACGAGCAGTACTTC.

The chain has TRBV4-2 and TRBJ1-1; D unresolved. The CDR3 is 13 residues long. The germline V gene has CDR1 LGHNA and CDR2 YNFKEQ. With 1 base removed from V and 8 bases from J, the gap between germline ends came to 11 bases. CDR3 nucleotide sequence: TGTGCCAGCAGCCAAGTCGGTCAGGACGAAGCTTTCTTT. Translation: CASSQVGQDEAFF.

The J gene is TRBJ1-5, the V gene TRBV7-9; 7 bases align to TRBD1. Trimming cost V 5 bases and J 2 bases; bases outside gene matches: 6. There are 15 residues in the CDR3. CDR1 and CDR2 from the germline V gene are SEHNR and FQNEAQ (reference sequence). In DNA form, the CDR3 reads TGTGCCAGCAGCCCGCCAGGGGGGGGCAATCAGCCCCAGCATTTT. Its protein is CASSPPGGGNQPQHF.

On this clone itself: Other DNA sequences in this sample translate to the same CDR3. For the CDR3, the DNA is TGTGCCAGCAGCTTGGAACTAGCGGGAACCAAAAACATTCAGTACTTC. This codes for CASSLELAGTKNIQYF. The chain combines TRBV5-6 with TRBJ2-4; TRBD2 matches 10 bases. Germline CDR1 and CDR2: SGHDT and YYEEEE. Germline trimming cut 0 bases from V and 2 bases from J; bases unmatched to any gene: 2. This CDR3 has 16 residues. The full variable domain, its missing parts supplied by reference TRBV5-6 and TRBJ2-4, is DAGVTQSPTHLIKTRGQQVTLRCSPKSGHDTVSWYQQALGQGPQFIFQYYEEEERQRGNFPDRFSGHQFPNYSSELNVNALLLGDSALYLCASSLELAGTKNIQYFGAGTRLSVL.

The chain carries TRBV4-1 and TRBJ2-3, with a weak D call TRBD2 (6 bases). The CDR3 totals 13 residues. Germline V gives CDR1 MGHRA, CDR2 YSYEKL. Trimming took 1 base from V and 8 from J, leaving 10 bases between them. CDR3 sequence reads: CASSQVGGPTQYF. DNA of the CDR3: TGCGCCAGCAGCCAAGTCGGAGGGCCTACGCAGTATTTT.

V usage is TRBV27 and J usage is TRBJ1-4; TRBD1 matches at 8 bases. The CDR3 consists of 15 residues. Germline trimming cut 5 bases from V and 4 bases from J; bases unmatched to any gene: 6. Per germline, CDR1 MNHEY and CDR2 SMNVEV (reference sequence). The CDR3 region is CASSPQGGINEKLFF. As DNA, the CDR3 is TGTGCCAGCAGTCCACAGGGGGGGATTAATGAAAAACTGTTTTTT.

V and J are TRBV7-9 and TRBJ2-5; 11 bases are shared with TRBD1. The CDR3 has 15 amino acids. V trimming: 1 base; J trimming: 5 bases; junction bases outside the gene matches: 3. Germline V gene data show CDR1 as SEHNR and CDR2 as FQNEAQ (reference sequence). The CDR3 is CASSLGTGGFETQYF. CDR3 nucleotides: TGTGCCAGCAGCTTAGGGACAGGGGGCTTTGAGACCCAGTACTTC.